The present T cell receptor beta chain was sequenced within a study of blood T cell repertoires in COVID-19. Between the trimmed V and J ends, which lost 5 bases and 4 bases, there was a span of 18 bases. CDR3 length: 15 residues. CDR1 is MNHEY and CDR2 is SVGAGI in the germline V gene. Produced via immunoSEQ multiplex PCR; TCRdb's table is partial and in-frame only. The sample includes about 200,000 clones, 88% of them seen just once. Sequencing used peripheral blood. The sequence derives from a man aged 35 to 55 with active or convalescent COVID-19. The V call is TRBV6-5, the J call TRBJ2-7; no clear D gene. CDR3 protein: CASSLQDGTLYEQYF. The CDR3 nucleotides are TGTGCCAGCAGTCTCCAGGATGGAACATTGTACGAGCAGTACTTC.